This T cell receptor beta chain was documented in a study of cytomegalovirus exposure and HLA in healthy donors. Study-level background: Assignment to the Caucasian-associated ancestry cluster applied to approximately 80% of the 300 to 500 genotyped donors.

PCR primers comprised 60 Vbeta and 13 Jbeta primers. Measured with immunoSEQ multiplex PCR; TCRdb has only the in-frame clones, and not every one. Here the sample spans some 51,000 clones, approximately 71% being singletons. Overall study findings and caveats: In an earlier analysis, about 87% or about 30%: the productive usage of most TCR beta V segments. Later work found that TCR association rates differed between HLA loci; DRB1 had the most and HLA-C the fewest.

To note about this clone: Its antigen is as yet unknown.

This CDR3 region has 10 residues. Trimming removed 8 bases at V and 3 bases at J, with 6 bases between. The germline gives CDR1 GTSNPN, CDR2 SVGIG (reference sequence). This chain links TRBV30 with TRBJ2-3; D possibly corresponds to TRBD2 (5 bases). This TCR derives from a man in his forties in good health and CMV-seropositive. Sequenced input: PBMCs. CDR3 sequence (DNA): TGTGCCCGGGGAACAGATACGCAGTATTTT. This translates into CARGTDTQYF.